The count of the clone carrying this T cell receptor beta chain is one. Its antigen is unknown. Method: immunoSEQ multiplex PCR; TCRdb's copy keeps in-frame clones and lacks some. In the table there are about 320,000 clones, roughly 88% of which are singletons. Treatment given: about 20 received Ad26.COV2.S at low or high dose, single or two shots; roughly five received placebo; per-sample allocation not given. Day 63 following the first vaccine or placebo injection was when the samples were taken. This entry comes from a study of Ad26.COV2.S vaccination and SARS-CoV-2 variants. About the study: Ad26.COV2.S arm of COV1001 included the donor.

Overall study findings and caveats: From the TCR breadth and depth analyses, total T cell responses may have been underestimated.

V lost 0 bases to trimming and J lost 9 bases; unmatched junction nucleotides: 4. The CDR3 has 14 amino acids. Germline V gene lookup returns CDR1 LGHNA and CDR2 YSLEER. The clonotype was recovered from a person between 18 and 65 years old who received the Ad26.COV2.S COVID-19 vaccine or a placebo. The sequencing here drew on peripheral blood, taken in a trial of Ad26.COV2.S vaccine versus placebo. This chain connects TRBV4-3 to TRBJ2-2, with 7 bases identical to TRBD1. The DNA for the CDR3 is TGCGCCAGCAGCCAAGATGTGACAGGGTGGGAGCTGTTTTTT. It codes for CASSQDVTGWELFF.